The source of this T cell receptor beta chain is a study of T cell responses to AZD1222 COVID-19 vaccine. General study findings and limits: Spike-specific TCR depth and breadth grew after two AZD1222 doses. Of the AZD1222 recipients, only five to seven were seropositive at baseline.

Germline loops: CDR1 LGHDT, CDR2 YNNKEL (reference sequence). V lost 0 bases and J lost 2, with 8 bases in between. The CDR3 consists of 15 residues. Method: immunoSEQ multiplex PCR; TCRdb's copy keeps in-frame clones and lacks some. Of more than 150,000 clones listed, less than 95% were seen once; the top ten hold approximately 1.4%. About this clone: The antigen remains unidentified.

The clonotype comes from an adult in good health. The rearrangement uses TRBV3-1 (or the pseudogene TRBV3-2) and TRBJ1-3; D perhaps matches TRBD1 (6 bases). Sample: peripheral blood, taken on day 0 of AZD1222 vaccination. CDR3: CASSQDTGPGNTIYF. In DNA form, the CDR3 reads TGTGCCAGCAGCCAAGATACAGGGCCTGGAAACACCATATATTTT.